This T cell receptor beta chain was observed in a study of T cell changes during pregnancy in multiple sclerosis. Produced via immunoSEQ multiplex PCR; TCRdb's table is partial and in-frame only. The repertoire includes some 77,000 clones, 90% to 95% of them detected once, and 2% to 2.5% sits in the top ten. Trimming took off 2 bases at V and 2 bases at J, with 10 bases between the two ends. In germline, CDR1 is MNHEY, CDR2 SVGAGI. The CDR3 is made up of 14 amino acids. The sample in question was peripheral blood, obtained in the second trimester of pregnancy. The chain employs TRBV6-5 and TRBJ2-7, with D tentatively TRBD2 (5 bases). The TCR sequence derives from a female donor in good health, enrolled as a control in a pregnancy study. The CDR3 loop is CASSYRTVPYEQYF. CDR3 DNA: TGTGCCAGCAGTTACCGGACTGTGCCCTACGAGCAGTACTTC.